Listed below are T cell receptor beta chains from one sample, sequenced in a study of Graves' ophthalmopathy and Graves' hyperthyroidism. TCRdb independently ran MiXCR on the multiplex PCR reads; one entry per CDR3 protein. The sample has around 340,000 distinct CDR3 sequences, around a sixth seen once. The sample consisted of peripheral blood. Receptors were obtained from an adult man with Graves' ophthalmopathy. Each CDR3 is given with its conserved first and last residue. The order of the fields is clone size, V gene, D gene, J gene, CDR3 DNA, CDR3 protein. D genes are given only for firm matches. Some rows have no size entry. The others give once, few or many, or a class for an expanded clone.

many	TRBV5-1	TRBD1	TRBJ1-3	TGCGCCAGCAGGGACAGGGTTGGAAACACCATATATTTT	CASRDRVGNTIYF
.	TRBV2	.	TRBJ2-2	TGTGCCAGCAGACTCCTTCGGGGCGGCGGGGAGCTGTTTTTT	CASRLLRGGGELFF
many	TRBV27	TRBD1	TRBJ1-1	TGTGCCAGCAGCCGGGTACAGGGGGCCACTGAAGCTTTCTTT	CASSRVQGATEAFF
.	TRBV6-1	.	TRBJ2-7	TGTGCCAGCAGTGAGGGGGCAGGGGAATATGAGTTGCAGTACTTC	CASSEGAGEYELQYF
many	TRBV12-3/TRBV12-4	.	TRBJ1-5	TGTGCCAGCAGTTTATCGGAGGGAAATCAGCCCCAGCATTTT	CASSLSEGNQPQHF
.	TRBV12-3/TRBV12-4	TRBD1	TRBJ1-6	TGTGCCAGCAGTTTGAGGGGACAGGGGAACTCACCCCTCCACTTT	CASSLRGQGNSPLHF
many	TRBV24-1	TRBD2	TRBJ2-2	TGTGCCACCAGTGATGCGGGACTAGCAGACACCGGGGAGCTGTTTTTT	CATSDAGLADTGELFF
many	TRBV5-1	.	TRBJ2-7	TGCGCCAGCAGCTTGGCGGGCGGGGGCAACAAGGGCGAGCAGTACTTC	CASSLAGGGNKGEQYF
many	TRBV2	TRBD2	TRBJ2-5	TGTGCCACCACTAGCGGGCTGGCAAAGACCCAGTACTTC	CATTSGLAKTQYF
many	TRBV6-5	.	TRBJ1-1	TGTGCCAGCAGTTACGGCAACATTGAAGCTTTCTTT	CASSYGNIEAFF
many	TRBV6-2/TRBV6-3	TRBD2	TRBJ2-5	TGTGCCAGCAAGCCCCGACGCGGGGGGGACGAGACCCAGTACTTC	CASKPRRGGDETQYF
.	TRBV12-3/TRBV12-4	TRBD1	TRBJ1-2	TGTGCCAGCGATCAGGGTGACAGGGGACTTTTCTATGGCTACACCTTC	CASDQGDRGLFYGYTF
.	TRBV12-3/TRBV12-4	TRBD2	TRBJ2-2	TGTGCCAGCAGCCCCTATGGGGAGGGCACCGGGGAGCTGTTTTTT	CASSPYGEGTGELFF
few	TRBV6-5	TRBD1	TRBJ1-2	TGTGCCAGCAGTTACTCAGGGGACAGGGGTAACTATGGCTACACCTTC	CASSYSGDRGNYGYTF
many	TRBV11-2	TRBD1	TRBJ1-5	TGTGCCAGCAGCAGGACAGGGGCGGATCAGCCCCAGCATTTT	CASSRTGADQPQHF
many	TRBV20-1	.	TRBJ2-5	TGCAGTGCTAGAGACTATAGGGAGACCCAGTACTTC	CSARDYRETQYF
many	TRBV7-9	.	TRBJ1-6	TGTGCCAGCAGCCCACTTTCGTCAGCCGGGGTTTTCTCACCCCTCCACTTT	CASSPLSSAGVFSPLHF
many	TRBV2	TRBD2	TRBJ2-7	TGTGCCAGCAGTCTTGGACTAGCGGGAAGTCACTACGAGCAGTACTTC	CASSLGLAGSHYEQYF
many	TRBV12-3/TRBV12-4	TRBD1	TRBJ1-5	TGTGCCAGCAGTTTCGAGACAGGGGGCAATCAGCCCCAGCATTTT	CASSFETGGNQPQHF
many	TRBV30	.	TRBJ1-1	TGTGCCTGGAGTGTCAGGGGATGGAACACTGAAGCTTTCTTT	CAWSVRGWNTEAFF
many	TRBV28	TRBD1	TRBJ1-5	TGTGCCAGCAGTTTGATGGCAGGGGGACAGCCCCAGCATTTT	CASSLMAGGQPQHF
many	TRBV6-2/TRBV6-3	.	TRBJ2-5	TGTGCCAGCAGTTACACCCAGCGACCCCAAGAGACCCAGTACTTC	CASSYTQRPQETQYF
many	TRBV7-8	TRBD1	TRBJ1-2	TGTGCCAGCAGCCGGGACAGGGGTTCCCTTAACTATGGCTACACCTTC	CASSRDRGSLNYGYTF
many	TRBV12-5	.	TRBJ2-5	TGTGCTAGTGGTTTGTCCAGGGCTGGCCAAGAGACCCAGTACTTC	CASGLSRAGQETQYF
many	TRBV6-1	.	TRBJ2-5	TGTGCCAGCAGTGAAGCGCTGGGGCCCGGAGAGACCCAGTACTTC	CASSEALGPGETQYF
many	TRBV5-1	.	TRBJ2-7	TGCGCCAGCAGCTTGGAAGGCAGTAGAACCTACGAGCAGTACTTC	CASSLEGSRTYEQYF
many	TRBV20-1	TRBD1	TRBJ2-7	TGCAGTGCACCTCGGGACAGGGGGTCCCACGAGCAGTACTTC	CSAPRDRGSHEQYF
many	TRBV29-1	.	TRBJ2-7	TGCAGCGTTAAGGACGGTACCTACGAGCAGTACTTC	CSVKDGTYEQYF
many	TRBV30	.	TRBJ2-2	TGTGCCTGGAGTAAGTCAGAGAACACCGGGGAGCTGTTTTTT	CAWSKSENTGELFF
many	TRBV2	TRBD1	TRBJ2-3	TGTGCCAGCAACGGACAGGGGAGCACAGATACGCAGTATTTT	CASNGQGSTDTQYF
.	TRBV30	TRBD1	TRBJ1-2	TGTGCCTGGAGTCGGGGACAGAGATATGGCTACACCTTC	CAWSRGQRYGYTF
many	TRBV6-5	TRBD1	TRBJ1-1	TGTGCCAGCACTCGGGACAGGGCGGGCACTGAAGCTTTCTTT	CASTRDRAGTEAFF
few	TRBV12-3/TRBV12-4	.	TRBJ1-2	TGTGCCAGCAGTCCCCGACGGTCCGGCTACACCTTC	CASSPRRSGYTF
.	TRBV28	.	TRBJ1-1	TGTGCCAGCAGTTTAGAAGGTCTGAGGAACACTGAAGCTTTCTTT	CASSLEGLRNTEAFF
many	TRBV28	.	TRBJ1-5	TGTGCCAGCAGTTATAATCAGCCCCAGCATTTT	CASSYNQPQHF
many	TRBV6-5	.	TRBJ1-3	TGTGCCAGCAGTTACTCTGGACGAGTCTCTGGAAACACCATATATTTT	CASSYSGRVSGNTIYF
many	TRBV20-1	.	TRBJ1-1	TGCAGTGCTAACCTGGTCTCGAGGAACACTGAAGCTTCCTTT	CSANLVSRNTEASF
many	TRBV7-2	TRBD2	TRBJ2-7	TGTGCCAGCAGCTATAGCGGGAACTCCTACGAGCAGTACTTC	CASSYSGNSYEQYF
few	TRBV12-3/TRBV12-4	.	TRBJ1-1	TGTGCCAGCAGCTGGAAGAGGAACACTGAAGCTTTCTTT	CASSWKRNTEAFF
few	TRBV30	TRBD2	TRBJ2-7	TGTGCCTGGAGTGTAGGCGGGAGTTCGGAAGAGCAGTACTTC	CAWSVGGSSEEQYF